Included here is one T cell receptor beta chain sequence, with context. This clonotype was observed a handful of times. Its specific antigen is unknown. Base quality data are lacking; no much larger clone is found one base away. Measured from the cysteine to the phenylalanine, the CDR3 is 15 residues long. Solely the CDR3 DNA is kept, with 45 bases framed from the first base. Taken from the germline V gene (reference sequence), the CDR1 and CDR2 loops are SEHNR and FQNEAQ. V is pared back by 3 bases and J by 1 base, with 11 bases lying between the germline termini. TCRdb lists the instrument as Illumina HiSeq 1500. The raw public reads went through TCRdb reprocessing: fastp at Q25, MiXCR clone calling, in-frame beta chains kept. Entries are consolidated by CDR3 protein sequence, retaining the most common genes and DNA. In this sample the table shows fewer than 550,000 distinct CDR3 sequences, about a quarter of which occur a single time. Less than 15% of the sample lies in the top ten.

This specimen comes from a study of T cell repertoires in cytomegalovirus infection (dated by TCRdb to the late 2010s). The study in broad terms: Donor HLA type was relevant to the analysis, as public TCR beta signatures indicated carriage of CMV infection together with the matching HLA type.

What the study reported, not specific to this receptor: In both this cohort and an independent approximately 400-donor cohort, the cumulative frequency of public TCR beta family members distinguished carriers of CMV infection plus the relevant HLA type. In the ex vivo response, HLA-C-restricted CMV-specific TCR beta clonotypes were dominant, and in two of eight donors the single most frequent clonotype came from this HLA-C-restricted group.

Sequencing was carried out using PBMCs. The clonotype originates from a human donor in good health (CMV status not recorded). Some clones in this sample may be carry-over from other donors' samples. Here the chain combines TRBV7-9 and TRBJ2-3; TRBD2 could be the D gene, as 6 bases match. The CDR3 region: CASSFPGERTDTQYF. The bases are TGTGCCAGCAGCTTTCCGGGGGAGCGCACAGATACGCAGTATTTT.